The entry below describes one T cell receptor beta chain. What it recognizes is unknown. The sample belongs to a study of beta chain features in type 1 diabetes. At the level of the study: Examination covered almost 110,000,000 sorted cells spanning all samples. Study results and caveats: Possible PCR preference for shorter templates applied equally to patients and controls.

The CDR3 has 14 residues. Germline-derived CDR1 and CDR2 are MNHEY and SVGAGI. V lost 4 bases and J 8 bases, leaving 15 bases between the germline ends. Expressed TCRB transcripts were sequenced after all isolated RNA was converted to cDNA. TCRdb's table, derived via immunoSEQ multiplex PCR, lists solely in-frame clones and lacks some. The repertoire consists of 150,000 to 170,000 clones, with 8.1% occurring once and the leading ten covering 0.55% to 0.65%. Sequencing input: central memory CD4+ T cells from blood. The chain uses TRBV6-5 and TRBJ2-4; D is perhaps TRBD1 (6 bases). This sequence was found in a man between 18 and 29 years old in good health. The DNA of the CDR3 is TGTGCCAGCAGTTCCACCGTCAGACAGGACATTCAGTACTTC. It encodes CASSSTVRQDIQYF.